This T cell receptor beta chain emerged from a study of T-cell reconstitution after alpha-beta-depleted transplantation in children. The CDR3 length is 14 residues. V trimming: 5 bases; J trimming: 4 bases; junction bases outside the gene matches: 3. Ten or more counts support this clonotype. Construction of the TCRbeta library involved unique molecular identifiers. Using its own MiXCR run on the PCR reads, TCRdb lists one record per CDR3 protein. The sample gives 200,000 to 250,000 distinct CDR3 sequences, around 12% of which show up once; approximately 2.9% is in the top ten. This chain joins TRBV12-3 or TRBV12-4 and TRBJ1-2; 11 positions agree with TRBD1. The sequences come from PBMCs from the stem cell graft donor, collected from the stem cell graft. This TCR was recovered from a human donor who donated a stem cell graft to a child with acute lymphoblastic leukemia. CDR3 coding DNA: TGTGCCAGCAGTCGGGACAGGGGGAGCTATGGCTACACCTTC. Its translation: CASSRDRGSYGYTF.